These T cell receptor beta chains were read from a single sample in a study of T cell responses to AZD1222 COVID-19 vaccine. Only in-frame clones appear in the TCRdb table, and some are missing; sequencing was by immunoSEQ multiplex PCR. The sample consists of 140,000 to 150,000 clones, roughly 88% of them appearing once. The sequences come from peripheral blood, collected on day 0 of AZD1222 vaccination. The receptors shown here come from an adult in good health. Both conserved end residues are part of each CDR3. The order of the fields is D gene, clone size, V gene, J gene, CDR3 DNA, CDR3 protein. The D gene is left open where the match is weak. The size entry is marked missing in some rows and otherwise reads once, few, many or a size class.

-,-,TRBV29-1,TRBJ1-2,TGCAGCGTCTGGTCGAGGGCGGGAGGCTACACCTTC,CSVWSRAGGYTF
-,-,TRBV19,TRBJ1-4,TGTGCCAGTAGTATTATCGGGGCTAATGAAAAACTGTTTTTT,CASSIIGANEKLFF
-,-,TRBV19,TRBJ1-2,TGTGCCAGTAGTATACCCTCCTGGGGTGGGCGCGAAGGCTACACCTTC,CASSIPSWGGREGYTF
TRBD2,few,TRBV4-2,TRBJ2-2,TGTGCCAGCAGCCAAGCTAGCGGAAACACCGGGGAGCTGTTTTTT,CASSQASGNTGELFF
TRBD1,-,TRBV18,TRBJ2-7,TGTGCCAGCTCACCAGGGACAGGGGGCGGCTACGAGCAGTACTTC,CASSPGTGGGYEQYF
-,once,TRBV3-1/TRBV3-2,TRBJ1-3,TGTGCCAGCAGCCAAGCCGCTAGGGGGGGCGCGTATGGAAACACCATATATTTT,CASSQAARGGAYGNTIYF
TRBD1,-,TRBV7-2,TRBJ1-1,TGTGCCAGCAGCTTAGCGCGGACAGGGGCCACTGAAGCTTTCTTT,CASSLARTGATEAFF
-,-,TRBV7-2,TRBJ1-4,TGTGCCAGCAGCGGGTTACGGACTAATGAAAAACTGTTTTTT,CASSGLRTNEKLFF
TRBD1,-,TRBV2,TRBJ1-2,TGTGCCAGCGCGATCCAGGGGGCACGTATTGGCTACACCTTC,CASAIQGARIGYTF
-,-,TRBV9,TRBJ1-1,TGTGCCAGCGGCGTTGGACATTCCCCCTACGGGAGCACTGAAGCTTTCTTT,CASGVGHSPYGSTEAFF
TRBD1,-,TRBV5-1,TRBJ1-1,TGCGCCAGCAGCTTGGGGGACAGGGAAGGTGAAGCTTTCTTT,CASSLGDREGEAFF
-,-,TRBV7-2,TRBJ1-6,TGTGCCAGCAGCTTAGGGTCGGGGGGAAGAGATTCACCCCTCCACTTT,CASSLGSGGRDSPLHF
-,-,TRBV19,TRBJ1-6,TGTGCCAGCCGCCCCGGATATAATTCACCCCTCCACTTT,CASRPGYNSPLHF
-,-,TRBV10-3,TRBJ1-3,TGTGCCATCAGTGCGGGGGGGGACACCATATATTTT,CAISAGGDTIYF
-,-,TRBV30,TRBJ1-2,TGTGCCTGGAGGGAGCCTATCGGGGCGGGGAACTATGGCTACACCTTC,CAWREPIGAGNYGYTF
-,-,TRBV9,TRBJ2-2,TGTGCCAGCAGCGTACTAGCGACCGGGGAGCTGTTTTTT,CASSVLATGELFF
-,-,TRBV1,TRBJ2-1,TGCACCAGCAGCCAGGGGGAAATAGCGGTAGCTGGGGTAAATGAGCAGTTCTTC,CTSSQGEIAVAGVNEQFF
TRBD2,-,TRBV7-2,TRBJ2-4,TGTGCCAGCGGCCACTCTAGCGGGGGGAACGCCAAAAACATTCAGTACTTC,CASGHSSGGNAKNIQYF
-,-,TRBV4-3,TRBJ2-6,TGCGCCAGCAGCCAAAATATAGGGGCCAACGTCCTGACTTTC,CASSQNIGANVLTF
-,-,TRBV5-1,TRBJ2-1,TGCGCCAGCAGTCGGAGTACAGGCTACAATGAGCAGTTCTTC,CASSRSTGYNEQFF
-,-,TRBV30,TRBJ1-1,TGTGCCTGGAGTGAGTGGGGGGGTGAGGGAGCTTTCTTT,CAWSEWGGEGAFF
-,-,TRBV5-1,TRBJ2-3,TGCGCCAGCAGCTCCTTTAGCACAGATACGCAGTATTTT,CASSSFSTDTQYF
-,-,TRBV5-1,TRBJ1-1,TGCGCCAGCAGCTTTCGAGGGTCATACTACACTGAAGCTTTCTTT,CASSFRGSYYTEAFF
-,-,TRBV27,TRBJ2-2,TGTGCCAGCAGTTTAAGCTACCGCAGGGAGCTGTTTTTT,CASSLSYRRELFF
-,-,TRBV6-5,TRBJ1-1,TGTGCCAGCAGCCAGCCGGGGGCTGAAGCTTTCTTT,CASSQPGAEAFF
-,-,TRBV5-4,TRBJ2-1,TGTGCCAGCAGCTTGGATAGGGCCACCTACAATGAGCAGTTCTTC,CASSLDRATYNEQFF
-,-,TRBV1,TRBJ1-5,TGCACCAGCAGCCCAGCGGGGGGATCCTATCAGCCCCAGCATTTT,CTSSPAGGSYQPQHF
-,-,TRBV6-4,TRBJ1-4,TGTGCCAGCAACTCACGGGTGACGCGTGGGGAAAAACTGTTTTTT,CASNSRVTRGEKLFF
TRBD2,-,TRBV5-1,TRBJ2-3,TGCGCCAGCAGCTTGAGCGGGGGGTACACAGATACGCAGTATTTT,CASSLSGGYTDTQYF
TRBD1,many,TRBV9,TRBJ2-1,TGTGCCAGCAGCCTCCGGGACAGTGTTTACAATGAGCAGTTCTTC,CASSLRDSVYNEQFF
TRBD2,-,TRBV29-1,TRBJ2-2,TGCAGCGCCGGGGGGGCGGGCACCGGGGAGCTGTTTTTT,CSAGGAGTGELFF
TRBD1,once,TRBV5-1,TRBJ2-2,TGCGCCAGCAGCCAGGGACAGGGTTGGACCGGGGAGCTGTTTTTT,CASSQGQGWTGELFF